The 2 T cell receptor beta chains given below trace back to one sample, sequenced in a study of OX40 agonist ivuxolimab in advanced cancers. The table came from immunoSEQ multiplex PCR; TCRdb's copy has only in-frame clones and leaves some out. The table records fewer than 120,000 clones, over 85% of them present only once. The sample here was CD4+ or CD8+ T cells sorted from blood, taken in a trial of the OX40 agonist ivuxolimab. All receptors derive from an adult with an advanced solid tumor such as melanoma, head and neck, liver or kidney cancer.

The chain has TRBV11-3 and TRBJ2-6; no clear D. Germline CDR1 is SGHNT and CDR2 is YENEEA. The ends were cut back, 3 bases at V and 4 bases at J, with 4 bases in the middle. The CDR3 sequence is 13 residues long. CDR3 nucleotide sequence: TGTGCCAGCAGCTTGGGAGGGGCCAACGTCCTGACTTTC. This gives the protein CASSLGGANVLTF. Complete variable domain (other parts from reference TRBV11-3 and TRBJ2-6): EAGVVQSPRYKIIEKKQPVAFWCNPISGHNTLYWYLQNLGQGPELLIRYENEEAVDDSQLPKDRFSAERLKGVDSTLKIQPAELGDSAVYLCASSLGGANVLTFGAGSRLTVL.

There are a few counts of this clone. The V call is TRBV25-1, the J call TRBJ2-5; D is possibly TRBD2 (5 bases). The germline V gene has CDR1 MGHDK and CDR2 SYGVNS. V was shortened by 5 bases and J by 5 bases, with 21 bases between the two germline ends. The length of the CDR3 is 16 residues. CDR3: CASSPPGFRKGETQYF. DNA of the CDR3: TGTGCCAGCAGTCCACCGGGATTTCGGAAGGGCGAGACCCAGTACTTC.